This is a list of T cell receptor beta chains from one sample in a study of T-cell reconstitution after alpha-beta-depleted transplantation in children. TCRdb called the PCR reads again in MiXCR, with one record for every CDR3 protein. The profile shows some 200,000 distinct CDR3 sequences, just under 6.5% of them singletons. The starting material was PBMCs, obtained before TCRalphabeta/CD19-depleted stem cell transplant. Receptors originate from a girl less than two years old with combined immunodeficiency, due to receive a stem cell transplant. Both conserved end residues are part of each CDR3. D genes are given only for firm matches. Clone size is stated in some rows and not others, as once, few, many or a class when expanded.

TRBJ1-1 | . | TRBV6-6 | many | TGTGCCAGCAGTTCAGGCTCAAACACTGAAGCTTTCTTT | CASSSGSNTEAFF
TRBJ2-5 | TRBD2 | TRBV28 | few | TGTGCCAGCAGTCTCCACCCAGGGACTAGCGCCAAAGAGACCCAGTACTTC | CASSLHPGTSAKETQYF
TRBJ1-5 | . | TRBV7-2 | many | TGTGCCAGCAGCTGGGGGCCGTATAGCAATCAGCCCCAGCATTTT | CASSWGPYSNQPQHF
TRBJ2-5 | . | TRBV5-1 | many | TGCGCCAGCAGCCTCAACGATCAAGAGACCCAGTACTTC | CASSLNDQETQYF
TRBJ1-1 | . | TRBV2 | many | TGTGCCAGCACCCAAAGAGATTGGGGGATTTCTGAAGCTTTCTTT | CASTQRDWGISEAFF
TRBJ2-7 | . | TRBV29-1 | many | TGCAGCGTTGAAGCCCGTGGGGACCTTTCCTACGAGCAGTACTTC | CSVEARGDLSYEQYF
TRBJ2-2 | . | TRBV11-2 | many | TGTGCCAGCAGCTTAGATGGTGTCACCGGGGAGCTGTTTTTT | CASSLDGVTGELFF
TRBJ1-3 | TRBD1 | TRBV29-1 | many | TGCAGCGTTACAGGGGAGGGAAACACCATATATTTT | CSVTGEGNTIYF
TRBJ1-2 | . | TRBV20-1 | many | TGCAGTGCTACCTTGACAGCGACTAACTATGGCTACACCTTC | CSATLTATNYGYTF
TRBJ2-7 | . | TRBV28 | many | TGTGCCAGCAGTTTGGTATACTACGAGCAGTACTTC | CASSLVYYEQYF
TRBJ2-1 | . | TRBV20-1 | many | TGCAGTGCTAGACCCGAGTATGAGCAGTTCTTC | CSARPEYEQFF
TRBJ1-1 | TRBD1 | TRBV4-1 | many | TGCGCCAGCAGCCAAGCAAGCCCCGACAGGGTATTCACTGAAGCTTTCTTT | CASSQASPDRVFTEAFF
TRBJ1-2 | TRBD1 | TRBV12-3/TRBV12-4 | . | TGTGCCAGCAGTTACCCACAACAGGGGGCCTATGGCTACACCTTC | CASSYPQQGAYGYTF
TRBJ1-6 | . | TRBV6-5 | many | TGTGCCAGCAGTTACCCAACGTCCAATTCACCCCTCCACTTT | CASSYPTSNSPLHF
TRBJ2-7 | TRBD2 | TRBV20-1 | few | TGCAGTGCTAGCGAGGGCGGGGGTCCCTACGAGCAGTACTTC | CSASEGGGPYEQYF